This TCR beta chain is drawn from a study of CD8+CD57+ T cells in acquired aplastic anemia. As for the study in general: When averaged, DNA from sorted CD4+ and CD8+ cells came to about 3 ug.

Researchers used genomic DNA as the template to profile TCR beta VDJ and CDR3. MiXCR, run by TCRdb on the reads, gives a single entry per CDR3 protein. This repertoire shows 250,000 to 350,000 distinct CDR3 sequences, 55% to 65% found once; its top ten account for 6.5% to 10%. Per germline, CDR1 SGHVS and CDR2 FNYEAQ. CDR3 length equals 16 residues. After removal of 1 base from V and 2 bases from J, the junction contained 6 bases not matched to a gene. The sequence came from a human donor with severe aplastic anemia or a healthy control (not recorded which). V is TRBV7-6 and J is TRBJ2-5, with TRBD1 matching 8 bases. The sample comprised sorted CD4+, CD8+, or CD8+CD57+ T cells (not recorded which) from PBMCs. CDR3 loop: CASSLGTGNFQETQYF. The CDR3 nucleotides are TGTGCCAGCAGCTTAGGGACAGGGAACTTTCAAGAGACCCAGTACTTC.